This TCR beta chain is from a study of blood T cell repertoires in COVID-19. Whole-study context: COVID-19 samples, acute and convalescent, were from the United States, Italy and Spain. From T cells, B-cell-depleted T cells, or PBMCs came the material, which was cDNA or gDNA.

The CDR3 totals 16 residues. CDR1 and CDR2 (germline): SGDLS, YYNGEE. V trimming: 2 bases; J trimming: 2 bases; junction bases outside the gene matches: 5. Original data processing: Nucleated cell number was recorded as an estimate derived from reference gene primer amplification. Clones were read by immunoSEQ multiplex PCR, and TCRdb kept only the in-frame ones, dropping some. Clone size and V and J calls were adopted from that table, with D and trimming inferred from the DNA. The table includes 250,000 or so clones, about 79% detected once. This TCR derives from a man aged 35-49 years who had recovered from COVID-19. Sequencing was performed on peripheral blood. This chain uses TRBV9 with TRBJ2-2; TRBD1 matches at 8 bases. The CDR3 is CASSVPGGANTGELFF. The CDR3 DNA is TGTGCCAGCAGCGTCCCAGGGGGCGCCAACACCGGGGAGCTGTTTTTT.